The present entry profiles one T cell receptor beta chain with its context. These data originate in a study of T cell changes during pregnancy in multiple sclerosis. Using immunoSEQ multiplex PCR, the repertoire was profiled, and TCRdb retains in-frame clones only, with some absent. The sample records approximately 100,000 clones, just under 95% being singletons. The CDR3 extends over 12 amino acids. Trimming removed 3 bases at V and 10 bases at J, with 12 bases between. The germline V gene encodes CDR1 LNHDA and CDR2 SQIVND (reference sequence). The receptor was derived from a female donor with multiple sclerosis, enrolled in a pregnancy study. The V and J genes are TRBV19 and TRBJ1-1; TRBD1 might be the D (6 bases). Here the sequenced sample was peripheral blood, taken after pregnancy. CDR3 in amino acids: CASSMWGHGAFF. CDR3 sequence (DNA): TGTGCCAGTAGTATGTGGGGACACGGAGCTTTCTTT.